The clone carrying this TCR beta chain was detected a few times. The method was immunoSEQ multiplex PCR; TCRdb's version includes in-frame clones alone and lacks a portion of them. The table has roughly 48,000 clones, about 77% seen once. The source of the sample is a study of blood T cell repertoires in COVID-19. Background on the study: The United States, Italy and Spain provided the acute and convalescent COVID-19 samples.

Per the germline V gene, CDR1 is MNHEY and CDR2 is SVGAGI. After removal of 6 bases from V and 3 bases from J, the junction contained 4 bases not matched to a gene. This CDR3 comprises 14 residues. This clonotype was obtained from a human donor with active or convalescent COVID-19. The donor label of this sample is uncertain. The chain recombines TRBV6-5 with TRBJ2-2; 7 bases agree with TRBD1. Sequences were obtained from peripheral blood. The DNA for the CDR3 is TGTGCCAGCAGACGAGGGGGCGACACCGGGGAGCTGTTTTTT. Translated, it gives CASRRGGDTGELFF.